The TCR beta chain described here comes from a study of blood T cell repertoires in COVID-19. Study-level information: Sites across the United States, Italy and Spain contributed samples from acute and convalescent COVID-19. The cDNA or gDNA used as material had been derived from T cells, B-cell-depleted T cells, or PBMCs.

As handled by the study authors: Reference gene primer amplification in the assay estimated nucleated cell counts. The repertoire was sequenced with immunoSEQ multiplex PCR; TCRdb's copy has only in-frame clones and lacks some. V, J and clone size derive from that table, while D and trimming were established from the DNA sequence. The sample contains approximately 270,000 clones, about 79% of which appear only once. CDR3 length: 14 amino acids. Germline V gene data show CDR1 as MNHEY and CDR2 as SVGAGI. Unmatched junction bases numbered 4, after V lost 10 bases and J lost 1 base. Material: peripheral blood. V gene TRBV6-5 combines with J gene TRBJ1-5; the match to TRBD1 covers 10 bases. This clonotype originated in an elderly man with acute or convalescent COVID-19. In DNA form, the CDR3 reads TGTGCCACCTGGACAGGGGGGAGCAATCAGCCCCAGCATTTT. Amino acids: CATWTGGSNQPQHF.